Sequencing of this T cell receptor (beta chain) was carried out in a study of T cell changes during pregnancy in multiple sclerosis. The protocol was immunoSEQ multiplex PCR, while the TCRdb copy is restricted to in-frame clones and leaves out a portion. The sample has 70,000 to 95,000 clones; around 93% are singletons. The TCR originated in a female donor with multiple sclerosis, enrolled in a pregnancy study. The source material was peripheral blood, sampled in the first trimester of pregnancy.

The CDR3, as DNA: TGTGCCACCAGCCCTGGGACTAGCGGGGGGGTCTACAATGAGCAGTTCTTC. Translating gives CATSPGTSGGVYNEQFF. The chain couples TRBV15 to TRBJ2-1, with TRBD2 matching 16 bases. CDR3 length equals 17 residues. Trimming removed 5 bases from V and 3 bases from J; junction bases left unmatched: 4. The germline CDR1 and CDR2 sequences are LNHNV and YYDKDF (reference sequence).